The entry below describes one TCR beta chain. Its antigen is unknown. The sample originates from a study of T-cell reconstitution after alpha-beta-depleted transplantation in children. The study's findings and limits: Where some patients showed high TCRbeta diversity at day 60, it came from recipient T cells and thymic progenitors that had survived. There were reportedly several hundred expanded graft clones from which alpha-beta T cells came about two months after transplant.

Researchers prepared the TCRbeta library using unique molecular identifiers, the study reports. Via MiXCR, TCRdb re-called the PCR reads, giving one row per CDR3 protein. The repertoire consists of about 830,000 distinct CDR3 sequences, with less than 20% occurring once and the leading ten covering roughly 4.8%. The germline V gene has CDR1 KGHDR and CDR2 SFDVKD. J gave up 6 bases and V 0 bases, and 11 bases lay outside the gene matches. This CDR3 spans 18 amino acids. V gene TRBV24-1 combines with J gene TRBJ2-1, with 9 bases aligning to TRBD2. The material sequenced was PBMCs, mostly from graft donor cells, taken 360 days after TCRalphabeta/CD19-depleted stem cell transplant. This clonotype was sampled from a male patient younger than 18 who had a stem cell transplant for acute lymphoblastic leukemia, so the T cells may come from the graft donor. The CDR3 DNA sequence: TGTGCCACCAGTGATTTGAAGGGGCGGGAGGGTCATGGCAATGAGCAGTTCTTC. This translates into CATSDLKGREGHGNEQFF.